This TCR beta chain is drawn from a study of blood T cell repertoires in COVID-19. Study as a whole: Whether acute or convalescent, the COVID-19 samples came from the United States, Italy and Spain. The cDNA or gDNA used as material had been derived from T cells, B-cell-depleted T cells, or PBMCs.

This CDR3 is 14 amino acids long. The V gene end was trimmed by 6 bases and the J gene end by 8 bases; junction bases not matched to a gene: 6. In germline, CDR1 is KGHSH, CDR2 LQKENI. Original handling: Reference gene primers were amplified, and this amplification served to estimate nucleated cell counts. Profiling relied on immunoSEQ multiplex PCR, and the TCRdb table lists in-frame clones only, not all of them. V, J and clone size derive from that table, while D and trimming were established from the DNA sequence. The data hold under 350,000 clones, with 70% to 90% observed a single time. The rearrangement uses TRBV18 and TRBJ2-1, with 11 positions matching TRBD1. The sample taken for sequencing was peripheral blood. The sequence derives from an older woman with acute or convalescent COVID-19. The DNA for the CDR3 is TGTGCCAGCTCGCCGGGACAGGGGGACGATGAGCAGTTCTTC. Amino acid sequence: CASSPGQGDDEQFF.